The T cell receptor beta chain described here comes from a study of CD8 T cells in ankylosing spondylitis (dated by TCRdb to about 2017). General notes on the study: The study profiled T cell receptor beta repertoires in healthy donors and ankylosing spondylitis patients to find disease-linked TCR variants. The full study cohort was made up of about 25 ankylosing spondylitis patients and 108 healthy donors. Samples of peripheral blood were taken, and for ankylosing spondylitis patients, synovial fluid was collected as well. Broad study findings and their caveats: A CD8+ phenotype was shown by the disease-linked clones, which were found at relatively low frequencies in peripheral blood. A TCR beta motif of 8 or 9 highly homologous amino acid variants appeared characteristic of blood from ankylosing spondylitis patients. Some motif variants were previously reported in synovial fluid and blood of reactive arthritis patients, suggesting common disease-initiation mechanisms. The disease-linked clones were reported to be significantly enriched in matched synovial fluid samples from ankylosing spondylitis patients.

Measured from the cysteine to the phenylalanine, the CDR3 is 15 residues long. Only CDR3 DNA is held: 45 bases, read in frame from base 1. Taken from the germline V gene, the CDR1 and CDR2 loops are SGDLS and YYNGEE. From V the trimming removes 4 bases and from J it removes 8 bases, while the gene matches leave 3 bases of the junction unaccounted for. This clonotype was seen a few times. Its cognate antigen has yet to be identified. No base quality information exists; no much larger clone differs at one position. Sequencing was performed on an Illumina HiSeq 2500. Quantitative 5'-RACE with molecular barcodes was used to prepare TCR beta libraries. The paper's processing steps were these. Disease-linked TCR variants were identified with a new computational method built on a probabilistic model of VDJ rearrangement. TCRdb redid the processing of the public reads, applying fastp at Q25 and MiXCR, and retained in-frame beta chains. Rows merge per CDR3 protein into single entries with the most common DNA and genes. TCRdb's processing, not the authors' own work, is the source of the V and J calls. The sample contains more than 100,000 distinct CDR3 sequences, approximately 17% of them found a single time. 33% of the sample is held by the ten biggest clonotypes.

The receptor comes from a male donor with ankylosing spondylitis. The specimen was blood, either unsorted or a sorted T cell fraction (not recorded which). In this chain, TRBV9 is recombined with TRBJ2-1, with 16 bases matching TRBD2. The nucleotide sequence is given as TGTGCCAGCAGCTCCGGGACTAGCGGGAGGGATGAGCAGTTCTTC. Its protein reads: CASSSGTSGRDEQFF.